These T cell receptor beta chains were read from a single sample in a study of blood T cells in healthy people across ages. One entry per CDR3 protein results from TCRdb running MiXCR on the 5' RACE reads. The table has around 1,000,000 distinct CDR3 sequences, 30% to 40% seen once; the top ten hold approximately 14%. Input material: blood. The source is a man aged 18 to 29 in good health. Both conserved end residues are part of each CDR3. D genes are given only for firm matches. The size field is filled for only some rows; it gives once, few, many or a size class.

v_gene	j_gene	d_gene	abundance	len	CDR3nt	CDR3aa
TRBV4-3	TRBJ1-1	-	-	18	TGCGCCAGCAGCCAAGGTGTCACTCGAGGGGGATGGAACACTGAAGCTTTCTTT	CASSQGVTRGGWNTEAFF
TRBV6-5	TRBJ2-1	-	-	16	TGTGCCAGCAGCGTCGACCCAGGGGGGGAACACAATGAGCAGTTCTTC	CASSVDPGGEHNEQFF
TRBV7-9	TRBJ1-2	-	-	17	TGTGCCAGCAGCTGGGATGGGGACGGACGTGATAACTATGGCTACACCTTC	CASSWDGDGRDNYGYTF
TRBV4-3	TRBJ2-5	-	-	15	TGCGCCAGCAGCCAAGATCCGAAGCCCTCTGGGACCCAGTACTTC	CASSQDPKPSGTQYF
TRBV4-2	TRBJ2-1	TRBD1	-	17	TGTGCCAGCAGCCAATTTCCACAGGGGAGTAAGTACAATGAGCAGTTCTTC	CASSQFPQGSKYNEQFF
TRBV13	TRBJ1-4	TRBD1	once	15	TGTGCCAGCAGCGGGCCCGGGACAGATAATGAAAAACTGTTTTTT	CASSGPGTDNEKLFF
TRBV5-5	TRBJ2-1	-	many	15	TGTGCCAGCAGCTTGAATCCGGGGGGCAACAATGAGCAGTTCTTC	CASSLNPGGNNEQFF
TRBV28	TRBJ2-5	TRBD1	-	14	TGTGCCAGCAGTTCCTCCGACAGGGAAGAGACCCAGTACTTC	CASSSSDREETQYF
TRBV20-1	TRBJ1-4	TRBD1	-	14	TGCAGTGCTAGCACTTCAGGGGGGGAGGAAAAACTGTTTTTT	CSASTSGGEEKLFF
TRBV6-5	TRBJ1-4	-	-	15	TGTGCCAGCAGTCGGGACGGAGCAACTAATGAAAAACTGTTTTTT	CASSRDGATNEKLFF
TRBV20-1	TRBJ1-1	-	-	12	TGCAGTGCTCTTGGGGGGTCGGTTGAAGCTTTCTTT	CSALGGSVEAFF
TRBV9	TRBJ2-5	-	few	14	TGTGCCAGCAGCCCCCTCCCAGGCTACAATGAGCAGTACTTC	CASSPLPGYNEQYF